This T cell receptor (beta chain) was profiled in a study of CD8+ T cells in alopecia areata. Regarding the study as a whole: Higher clonality was seen in lesional scalp than in normal scalp, especially in alopecia totalis/universalis.

Sequencing templates came from extracted RNA that was reverse transcribed into cDNA. Sequencing used immunoSEQ multiplex PCR; TCRdb keeps in-frame clones, though not all of them. The sample holds about 200,000 clones, more than 30% seen once. Worth noting for this clone: Its antigen is not known.

Indicated treatment: oral pan-JAK inhibitor, 5-10 mg twice daily. The sequencing here drew on CD4+ T cells sorted from blood, taken at approximately week 30, from a patient treated with tofacitinib. This clonotype originated in a human donor with alopecia areata.

CDR3 sequence (DNA): TGTGCCTGGAGTGGAACTGGAAACACCATATATTTT. This codes for CAWSGTGNTIYF. The chain joins TRBV30 to TRBJ1-3; D not resolved. Germline CDR1 is GTSNPN and CDR2 is SVGIG (reference sequence). The length of the CDR3 is 12 residues. V was clipped by 1 base and J by 2 bases, with 3 bases between them. Full variable domain (missing parts from reference TRBV30 and TRBJ1-3): SQTIHQWPATLVQPVGSPLSLECTVEGTSNPNLYWYRQAAGRGLQLLFYSVGIGQISSEVPQNLSASRPQDRQFILSSKKLLLSDSGFYLCAWSGTGNTIYFGEGSWLTVV.